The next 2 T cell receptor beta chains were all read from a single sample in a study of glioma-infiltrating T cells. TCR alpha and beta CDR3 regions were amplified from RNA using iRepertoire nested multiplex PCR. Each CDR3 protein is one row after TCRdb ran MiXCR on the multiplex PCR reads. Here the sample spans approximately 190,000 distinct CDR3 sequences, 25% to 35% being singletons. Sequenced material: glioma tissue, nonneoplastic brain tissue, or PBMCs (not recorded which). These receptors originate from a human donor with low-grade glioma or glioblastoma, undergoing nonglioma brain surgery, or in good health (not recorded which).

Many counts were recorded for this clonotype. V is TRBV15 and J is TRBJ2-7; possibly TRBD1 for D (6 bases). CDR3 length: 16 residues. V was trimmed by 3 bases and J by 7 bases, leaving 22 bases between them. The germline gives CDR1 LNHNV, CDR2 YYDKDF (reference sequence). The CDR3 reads CATSRGDRHRAGEQYF. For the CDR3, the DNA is TGTGCCACCAGCAGGGGGGATAGACACAGGGCCGGGGAGCAGTACTTC.

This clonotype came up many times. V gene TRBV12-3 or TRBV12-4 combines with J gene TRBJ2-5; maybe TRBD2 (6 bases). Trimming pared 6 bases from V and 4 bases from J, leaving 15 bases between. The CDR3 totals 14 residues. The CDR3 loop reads CASRFGGSGETQYF. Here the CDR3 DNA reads TGTGCCAGCAGATTTGGGGGGTCGGGAGAGACCCAGTACTTC.